Below are 23 T cell receptor beta chains sequenced from a single sample in a study of T cell changes during pregnancy in multiple sclerosis. Method: immunoSEQ multiplex PCR; TCRdb's copy keeps in-frame clones and lacks some. Counted here are over 90,000 clones, 85% to 95% occurring once; the ten biggest clones make up 0.9% to 0.95%. The source material was peripheral blood, sampled before pregnancy. The receptors shown here come from a female donor with multiple sclerosis, enrolled in a pregnancy study.

The V gene is TRBV12-5, the J gene TRBJ1-1; D might be TRBD1 (6 bases). CDR1 LGHNT and CDR2 FRNRAP come from the germline V gene. The CDR3 length is 13 residues. Trimming removed 3 bases from V and 1 base from J, with 6 bases in between. The CDR3 sequence: CASGLGGNTEAFF. CDR3 sequence (DNA): TGTGCTAGTGGTTTAGGGGGGAACACTGAAGCTTTCTTT.

This clone was counted once. The chain recombines TRBV29-1 with TRBJ2-6, with TRBD1 as a possible D gene (5 bases). Trimming removed 6 bases at V and 0 bases at J, with 6 bases between. Germline CDR1 is SQVTM and CDR2 is ANQGSEA. The CDR3 contains 13 residues. CDR3 nucleotides: TGCAGCGTCGACAGCTCTGGGGCCAACGTCCTGACTTTC. It specifies CSVDSSGANVLTF.

V is TRBV18 and J is TRBJ2-7, with 8 bases identical to TRBD1. The CDR3 has 16 amino acids. The trim removed 4 bases at V and 0 bases at J, leaving 8 bases unmatched. Germline CDR1 and CDR2: KGHSH and LQKENI. The chain's CDR3 is CASSRAQGAGSYEQYF. In DNA, the CDR3 is TGTGCCAGCTCACGCGCTCAGGGGGCCGGCTCCTACGAGCAGTACTTC.

V and J are TRBV19 and TRBJ1-2; no clear D gene. The CDR3 sequence is 13 residues long. CDR1 is LNHDA, CDR2 SQIVND, per germline (reference sequence). Trimming stripped 5 bases from V and 1 base from J, with 8 bases between. DNA of the CDR3: TGTGCCAGTAGTCACGGGGTTAACTATGGCTACACCTTC. Its protein product is CASSHGVNYGYTF. Combining the CDR3 with reference TRBV19 and TRBJ1-2 gives the whole variable domain DGGITQSPKYLFRKEGQNVTLSCEQNLNHDAMYWYRQDPGQGLRLIYYSQIVNDFQKGDIAEGYSVSREKKESFPLTVTSAQKNPTAFYLCASSHGVNYGYTFGSGTRLTVV.

There are a few counts of this clone. V gene TRBV28 combines with J gene TRBJ1-2; D is unclear. The V end was cut by 6 bases, the J end by 3 bases, with 14 bases between. The germline CDR1 and CDR2 sequences are MDHEN and SYDVKM. There are 14 residues in the CDR3. The CDR3 protein is CASRRSGSHYGYTF. As DNA, the CDR3 is TGTGCCAGCAGGCGTAGCGGGAGCCACTATGGCTACACCTTC.

This chain connects TRBV28 to TRBJ2-5; 8 nucleotides agree with TRBD2. J was trimmed by 5 bases and V by 2 bases; bases with no gene match: 10. This CDR3 has 16 residues. CDR1 is MDHEN, CDR2 SYDVKM, per germline. The CDR3 DNA follows: TGTGCCAGCAGTTTACCCCCCGGCGGGAGGCTTGAGACCCAGTACTTC. It translates to CASSLPPGGRLETQYF. The whole variable domain, remainder taken from reference TRBV28 and TRBJ2-5, is DVKVTQSSRYLVKRTGEKVFLECVQDMDHENMFWYRQDPGLGLRLIYFSYDVKMKEKGDIPEGYSVSREKKERFSLILESASTNQTSMYLCASSLPPGGRLETQYFGPGTRLLVL.

This sequence joins TRBV29-1 and TRBJ1-2, with TRBD1 matching 7 bases. The ends lost 5 bases at V and 1 base at J; junction bases unmatched: 4. The CDR3 is 13 residues long. The V gene's germline CDR1 is SQVTM and CDR2 ANQGSEA. The DNA of the CDR3 is TGCAGCGTTCCGACAGGGTTTAACTATGGCTACACCTTC. It specifies CSVPTGFNYGYTF. Variable domain in full (rest from reference TRBV29-1 and TRBJ1-2): SAVISQKPSRDICQRGTSLTIQCQVDSQVTMMFWYRQQPGQSLTLIATANQGSEATYESGFVIDKFPISRPNLTFSTLTVSNMSPEDSSIYLCSVPTGFNYGYTFGSGTRLTVV.

The chain links TRBV29-1 to TRBJ1-2; 7 positions agree with TRBD1. This CDR3 region has 14 residues. CDR1 and CDR2 (germline): SQVTM, ANQGSEA. The trim removed 4 bases at V and 8 bases at J, leaving 13 bases unmatched. The CDR3 sequence is CSVVRTGTSYGYTF. The DNA of the CDR3 is TGCAGCGTTGTTAGGACAGGCACGTCTTACGGCTACACCTTC.

This chain uses TRBV7-8 with TRBJ1-2; weak D call: TRBD1 (6 bases). V was pared by 5 bases and J by 8 bases, with 24 bases between. Germline CDR1 reads SGHVS; CDR2 reads FQNEAQ. This CDR3 is 16 amino acids long. The DNA of the CDR3 is TGTGCCAGCAGCGAATATCCCAAGGGGGGGTCGTTGGGCTACACCTTC. As protein: CASSEYPKGGSLGYTF.

The chain couples TRBV2 to TRBJ2-7; perhaps TRBD2 as D (7 bases). V was pared by 4 bases and J by 3 bases, with 19 bases between. This CDR3 has 16 amino acids. Germline-derived CDR1 and CDR2 are SNHLY and FYNNEI. The CDR3 coding sequence is TGTGCCAGCAGTGTCATGCGAGGGGGGGCGGGCTACGAGCAGTACTTC. Amino acids: CASSVMRGGAGYEQYF. Full variable domain (outside the CDR3, taken from reference TRBV2 and TRBJ2-7): EPEVTQTPSHQVTQMGQEVILRCVPISNHLYFYWYRQILGQKVEFLVSFYNNEISEKSEIFDDQFSVERPDGSNFTLKIRSTKLEDSAMYFCASSVMRGGAGYEQYFGPGTRLTVT.

V usage is TRBV11-2 and J usage is TRBJ1-2, with D unclear. The CDR3 length is 9 residues. Per germline, CDR1 SGHAT and CDR2 FQNNGV. V was clipped by 10 bases and J by 13 bases, with 13 bases between them. DNA for the CDR3: TGTGCCATCGGGCGGGAAATCACCTTC. Residues: CAIGREITF. The entire variable domain, with the rest obtained from reference TRBV11-2 and TRBJ1-2, is as follows: EAGVAQSPRYKIIEKRQSVAFWCNPISGHATLYWYQQILGQGPKLLIQFQNNGVVDDSQLPKDRFSAERLKGVDSTLKIQPAKLEDSAVYLCAIGREITFGSGTRLTVV.

The chain uses TRBV19 and TRBJ1-5, with D perhaps matching TRBD1 (5 bases). The CDR3 extends over 16 amino acids. Germline V gene lookup returns CDR1 LNHDA and CDR2 SQIVND (reference sequence). With 10 bases removed from V and 0 bases from J, the gap between germline ends came to 19 bases. The CDR3 spells CATSLWRGDSNQPQHF. DNA for the CDR3: TGTGCCACCTCTCTCTGGCGGGGCGATAGCAATCAGCCCCAGCATTTT.

The gene calls are TRBV7-9 and TRBJ1-1; D is unresolved. CDR3 size: 15 residues. V lost 0 bases, J lost 2 bases, and 10 bases lay in between. Germline CDR1 reads SEHNR; CDR2 reads FQNEAQ (reference sequence). The CDR3 DNA sequence: TGTGCCAGCAGCTTAGCCCTGACAAGAAACACTGAAGCTTTCTTT. The encoded protein is CASSLALTRNTEAFF.

The rearrangement joins TRBV15 to TRBJ2-5, with D possibly being TRBD2 (6 bases). The germline V gene has CDR1 LNHNV and CDR2 YYDKDF (reference sequence). The V end lost 7 bases, the J end lost 3 bases, and 12 bases lay between the germline ends. The CDR3 contains 13 residues. The CDR3 DNA is TGTGCCACCAAACTCGGCGGGGAAGAGACCCAGTACTTC. It yields the protein CATKLGGEETQYF.

This chain joins TRBV11-3 and TRBJ2-1; TRBD2 matches 13 bases. V gave up 4 bases and J gave up 8 bases; unmatched junction bases: 5. Germline V lookup: CDR1 SGHNT, CDR2 YENEEA. This CDR3 is 15 amino acids long. In nucleotides, the CDR3 is TGTGCCAGCAGCTCCGGACTAGCGGGAGCGTATGAGCAGTTCTTC. Residues: CASSSGLAGAYEQFF.

This rearrangement joins TRBV19 to TRBJ1-2; D gene ambiguous. This CDR3 has 11 amino acids. V was pared by 3 bases and J by 7 bases, with 6 bases between. CDR1 is LNHDA and CDR2 is SQIVND in the germline V gene (reference sequence). The CDR3 DNA reads TGTGCCAGTAGTATGGGGAGTGGCTACACCTTC. Translating gives CASSMGSGYTF.

This chain uses TRBV27 with TRBJ1-1, with TRBD1 as a possible D gene (6 bases). Germline assignment: CDR1 MNHEY and CDR2 SMNVEV (reference sequence). There are 11 residues in the CDR3. V dropped 6 bases and J dropped 4 bases, with 6 bases sitting between them. The CDR3 bases are TGTGCCAGCAGGGGGGCCACTGAAGCTTTCTTT. It encodes CASRGATEAFF.

V is TRBV5-6 and J is TRBJ1-3; possible D gene TRBD1, 5 bases. V was shortened by 1 base and J by 4 bases, with 9 bases between the two germline ends. The CDR3 contains 14 residues. From germline, CDR1 is SGHDT and CDR2 YYEEEE. Here the CDR3 DNA reads TGTGCCAGCAGCTTGAGGGGAACAGGAAACACCATATATTTT. It specifies CASSLRGTGNTIYF. The entire variable domain, with the rest obtained from reference TRBV5-6 and TRBJ1-3, is as follows: DAGVTQSPTHLIKTRGQQVTLRCSPKSGHDTVSWYQQALGQGPQFIFQYYEEEERQRGNFPDRFSGHQFPNYSSELNVNALLLGDSALYLCASSLRGTGNTIYFGEGSWLTVV.

The chain employs TRBV7-3 and TRBJ2-1; maybe TRBD1 (7 bases). From germline, CDR1 is SGHTA and CDR2 FQGTGA. The length of the CDR3 is 15 residues. The V gene lost 5 bases and the J gene lost 4 bases, with 15 bases spanning the gap. The CDR3 sequence: CASSLDRAGYNEQFF. As DNA, the CDR3 is TGTGCCAGCAGCCTCGACAGGGCGGGGTACAATGAGCAGTTCTTC.

This clone was picked up a small number of times. V is TRBV2 and J is TRBJ2-7; D is possibly TRBD1 (6 bases). The CDR3 sequence is 13 residues long. Trimming shortened V by 4 bases and J by 7 bases, and 14 bases separated the two germline ends. Germline CDR1 SNHLY, CDR2 FYNNEI. The CDR3 reads CASSAQGFGEQYF. In DNA form, the CDR3 reads TGTGCCAGCAGTGCGCAGGGGTTTGGAGAGCAGTACTTC.

The chain links TRBV7-7 to TRBJ2-5; possibly TRBD1 for D (5 bases). The CDR3 has 15 residues. CDR1 SSHAT and CDR2 FNYEAQ come from the germline V gene (reference sequence). Between the trimmed V and J ends, which lost 1 base and 5 bases, there was a span of 14 bases. CDR3 residues: CASSLGAGNSETQYF. The CDR3 DNA reads as TGTGCCAGCAGCTTAGGGGCAGGGAACTCGGAGACCCAGTACTTC.

V and J are TRBV29-1 and TRBJ2-1; perhaps TRBD1 as D (6 bases). With 8 bases removed from V and 4 bases from J, the gap between germline ends came to 9 bases. The CDR3 is made up of 11 amino acids. CDR1 and CDR2 (germline): SQVTM, ANQGSEA. The CDR3 region is CSSDRYNEQFF. The CDR3 DNA follows: TGCAGCTCTGACAGGTACAATGAGCAGTTCTTC.

This clone was seen just once. The CDR3 loop is CSVEGQGTYGYTF. CDR3 DNA sequence: TGCAGCGTAGAGGGACAGGGGACCTATGGCTACACCTTC. The V gene is TRBV29-1, the J gene TRBJ1-2; 10 bases agree with TRBD1. Losses at the gene ends were 6 bases for V and 4 bases for J; bases not matched to a gene: 5. Germline CDR1 SQVTM, CDR2 ANQGSEA. The CDR3 is 13 amino acids.